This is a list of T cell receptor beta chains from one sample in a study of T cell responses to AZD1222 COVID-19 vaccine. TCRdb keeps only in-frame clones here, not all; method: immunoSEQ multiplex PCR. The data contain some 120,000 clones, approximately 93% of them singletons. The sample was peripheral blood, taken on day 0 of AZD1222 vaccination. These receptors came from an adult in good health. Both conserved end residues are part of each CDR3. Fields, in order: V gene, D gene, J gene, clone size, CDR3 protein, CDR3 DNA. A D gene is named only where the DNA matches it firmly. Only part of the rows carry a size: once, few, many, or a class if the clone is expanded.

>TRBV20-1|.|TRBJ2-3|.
CSPSAVDTQYF
TGCAGTCCGTCGGCAGTAGATACGCAGTATTTT
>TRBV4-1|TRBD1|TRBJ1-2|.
CASSHPGTGGYTF
TGCGCCAGCAGCCATCCCGGGACAGGCGGCTACACCTTC
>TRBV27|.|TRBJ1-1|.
CASSFIQSTEAFF
TGTGCCAGCAGTTTCATACAGAGCACTGAAGCTTTCTTT
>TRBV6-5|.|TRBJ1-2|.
CASSYRGGYTF
TGTGCCAGCAGTTACAGGGGTGGCTACACCTTC
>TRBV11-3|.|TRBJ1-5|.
CASSLGVVGQPQHF
TGTGCCAGCAGCTTGGGGGTGGTGGGACAGCCCCAGCATTTT
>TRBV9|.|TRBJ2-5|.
CASSAGPQETQYF
TGTGCCAGCAGCGCGGGGCCGCAAGAGACCCAGTACTTC
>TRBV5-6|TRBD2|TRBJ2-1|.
CASSSGTSGNLGFEQFF
TGTGCCAGCAGCTCCGGGACTAGCGGGAATTTAGGCTTTGAGCAGTTCTTC
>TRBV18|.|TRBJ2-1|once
CASSPHLTYNEQFF
TGTGCCAGCTCACCACACCTCACATACAATGAGCAGTTCTTC
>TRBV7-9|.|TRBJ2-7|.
CASSSNYEQYF
TGTGCCAGCAGCTCGAATTACGAGCAGTACTTC
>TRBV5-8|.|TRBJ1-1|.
CASSHGQPRRTEAFF
TGTGCCAGCAGCCACGGACAGCCAAGGAGGACTGAAGCTTTCTTT
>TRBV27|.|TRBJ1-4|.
CASTQGALTKNEKLFF
TGTGCCAGCACCCAGGGTGCTTTGACCAAGAATGAAAAACTGTTTTTT
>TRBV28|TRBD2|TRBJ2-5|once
CASSLGLAGVYQETQYF
TGTGCCAGCAGTCTAGGACTAGCGGGAGTGTACCAAGAGACCCAGTACTTC
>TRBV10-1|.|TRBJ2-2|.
CASSDSYPGELFF
TGCGCCAGCAGTGATAGCTACCCCGGGGAGCTGTTTTTT
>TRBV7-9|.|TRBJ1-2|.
CASSSTGSYGYTF
TGTGCCAGCAGCAGCACAGGGTCCTATGGCTACACCTTC
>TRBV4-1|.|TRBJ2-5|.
CASSQDQGGETQYF
TGCGCCAGCAGCCAAGATCAGGGTGGGGAGACCCAGTACTTC
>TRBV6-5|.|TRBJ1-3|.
CASRGPGNTIYF
TGTGCCAGCAGGGGGCCGGGAAACACCATATATTTT
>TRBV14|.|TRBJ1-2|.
CASREGGYYGYTF
TGTGCCAGCAGAGAGGGGGGATACTATGGCTACACCTTC
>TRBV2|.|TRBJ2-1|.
CASSYRDEQFF
TGTGCCAGCAGTTACAGGGATGAGCAGTTCTTC
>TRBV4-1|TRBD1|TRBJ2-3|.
CASSQDLGTGGTQYF
TGCGCCAGCAGCCAAGACCTAGGGACAGGTGGGACGCAGTATTTT
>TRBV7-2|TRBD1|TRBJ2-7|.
CASSIRVGQVYEQYF
TGTGCCAGCAGCATTAGGGTCGGACAGGTCTACGAGCAGTACTTC
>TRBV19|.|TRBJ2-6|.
CASSMWYSGANVLTF
TGTGCCAGTAGTATGTGGTACTCTGGGGCCAACGTCCTGACTTTC
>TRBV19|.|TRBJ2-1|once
CASSLRLDAYNEQFF
TGTGCCAGTAGCCTCCGTTTAGACGCCTACAATGAGCAGTTCTTC
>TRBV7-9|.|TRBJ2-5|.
CASSLEASRLQETQYF
TGTGCCAGCAGCTTAGAAGCTAGCAGACTCCAAGAGACCCAGTACTTC
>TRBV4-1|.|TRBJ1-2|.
CASSQAEVSSGYTF
TGCGCCAGCAGCCAAGCAGAGGTTTCGAGTGGCTACACCTTC
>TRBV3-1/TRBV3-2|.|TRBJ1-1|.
CASSQGTPSGAFF
TGTGCCAGCAGCCAAGGGACGCCGTCAGGAGCTTTCTTT
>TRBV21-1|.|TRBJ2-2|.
CASASGPNTGELFF
TGTGCCAGCGCTTCAGGCCCGAACACCGGGGAGCTGTTTTTT
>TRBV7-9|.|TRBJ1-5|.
CASSLSGPTQPQHF
TGTGCCAGCAGCTTATCGGGCCCGACGCAGCCCCAGCATTTT
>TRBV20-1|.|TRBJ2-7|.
CSASRQWDLGEQYF
TGCAGTGCTAGTCGCCAGTGGGATTTGGGTGAGCAGTACTTC
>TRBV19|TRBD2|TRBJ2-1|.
CASSIARTSGEGEQFF
TGTGCCAGTAGTATAGCAAGGACTAGCGGGGAGGGTGAGCAGTTCTTC
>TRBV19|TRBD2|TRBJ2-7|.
CASWGGPRGRALIPYEQYF
TGTGCCAGTTGGGGGGGCCCGCGCGGGAGGGCCCTAATACCCTACGAGCAGTACTTC
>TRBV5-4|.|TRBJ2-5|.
CASSLSGVRSETQYF
TGTGCCAGCAGCTTGTCGGGCGTGAGGAGTGAGACCCAGTACTTC
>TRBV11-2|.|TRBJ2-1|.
CASSLGLNNEQFF
TGTGCCAGCAGCTTGGGGTTGAACAATGAGCAGTTCTTC
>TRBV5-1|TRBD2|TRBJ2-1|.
CASKELAGHYNEQFF
TGCGCCAGCAAGGAACTAGCGGGACACTACAATGAGCAGTTCTTC
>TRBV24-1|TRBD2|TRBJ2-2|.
CATSDSAGGKNTGELFF
TGTGCCACCAGTGATTCCGCGGGGGGGAAGAACACCGGGGAGCTGTTTTTT
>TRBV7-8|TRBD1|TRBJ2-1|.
CASSPRGQGARTGEQFF
TGTGCCAGCAGCCCACGGGGACAGGGGGCCCGAACGGGGGAGCAGTTCTTC
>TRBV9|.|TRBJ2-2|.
CASSLRGDGNTGELFF
TGTGCCAGCAGCCTGAGGGGGGACGGTAACACCGGGGAGCTGTTTTTT